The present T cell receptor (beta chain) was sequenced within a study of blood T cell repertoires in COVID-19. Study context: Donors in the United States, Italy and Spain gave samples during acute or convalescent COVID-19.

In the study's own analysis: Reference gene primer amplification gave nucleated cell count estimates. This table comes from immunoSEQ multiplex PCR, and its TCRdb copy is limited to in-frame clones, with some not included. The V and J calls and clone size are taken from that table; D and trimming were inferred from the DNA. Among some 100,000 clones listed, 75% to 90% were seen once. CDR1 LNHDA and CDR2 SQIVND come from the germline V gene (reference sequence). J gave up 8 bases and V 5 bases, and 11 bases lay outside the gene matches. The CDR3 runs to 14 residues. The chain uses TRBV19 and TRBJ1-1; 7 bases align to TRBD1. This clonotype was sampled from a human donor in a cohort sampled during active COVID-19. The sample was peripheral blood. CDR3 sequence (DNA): TGTGCCAGTAGTGTAGGACAGGCCCTGACGGAAGCTTTCTTT. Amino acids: CASSVGQALTEAFF.